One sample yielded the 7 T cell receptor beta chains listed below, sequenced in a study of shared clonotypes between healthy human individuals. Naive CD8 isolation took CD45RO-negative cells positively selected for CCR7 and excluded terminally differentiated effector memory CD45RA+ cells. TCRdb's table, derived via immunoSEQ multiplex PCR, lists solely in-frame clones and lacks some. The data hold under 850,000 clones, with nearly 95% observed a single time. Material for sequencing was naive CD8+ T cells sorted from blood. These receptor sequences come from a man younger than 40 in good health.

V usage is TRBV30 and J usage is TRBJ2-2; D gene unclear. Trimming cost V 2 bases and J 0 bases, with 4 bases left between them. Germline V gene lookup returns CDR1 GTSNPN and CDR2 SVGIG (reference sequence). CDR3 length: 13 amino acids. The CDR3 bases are TGTGCCTGGAGTTCTACGAACACCGGGGAGCTGTTTTTT. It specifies CAWSSTNTGELFF.

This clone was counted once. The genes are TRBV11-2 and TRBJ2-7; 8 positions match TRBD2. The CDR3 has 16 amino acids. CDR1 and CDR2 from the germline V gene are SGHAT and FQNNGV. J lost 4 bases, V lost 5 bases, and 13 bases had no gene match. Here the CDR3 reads CASSPGLAKNRYEQYF. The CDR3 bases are TGTGCCAGCAGCCCCGGACTAGCCAAGAATCGGTACGAGCAGTACTTC.

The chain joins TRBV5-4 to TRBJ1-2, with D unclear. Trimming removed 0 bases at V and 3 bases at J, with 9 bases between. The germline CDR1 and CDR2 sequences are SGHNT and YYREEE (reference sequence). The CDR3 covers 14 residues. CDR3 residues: CASSLGGPHYGYTF. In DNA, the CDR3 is TGTGCCAGCAGCTTGGGAGGACCGCACTATGGCTACACCTTC.

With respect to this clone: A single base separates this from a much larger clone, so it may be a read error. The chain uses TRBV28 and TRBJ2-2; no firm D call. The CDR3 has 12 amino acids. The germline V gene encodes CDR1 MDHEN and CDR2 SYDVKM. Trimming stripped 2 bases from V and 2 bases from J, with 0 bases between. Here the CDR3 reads CASSLNTGELFF. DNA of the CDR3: TGTGCCAGCAGTTTAAACACCGGGGAGCTGTTTTTT. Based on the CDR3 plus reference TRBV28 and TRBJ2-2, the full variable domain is DVKVTQSSRYLVKRTGEKVFLECVQDMDHENMFWYRQDPGLGLRLIYFSYDVKMKEKGDIPEGYSVSREKKERFSLILESASTNQTSMYLCASSLNTGELFFGEGSRLTVL.

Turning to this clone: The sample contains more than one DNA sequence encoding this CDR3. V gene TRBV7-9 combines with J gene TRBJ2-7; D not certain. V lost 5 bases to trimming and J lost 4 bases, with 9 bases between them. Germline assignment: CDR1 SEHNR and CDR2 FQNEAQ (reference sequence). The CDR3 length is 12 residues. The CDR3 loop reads CASSPSPYEQYF. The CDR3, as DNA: TGTGCCAGCAGCCCCTCTCCGTACGAGCAGTACTTC.

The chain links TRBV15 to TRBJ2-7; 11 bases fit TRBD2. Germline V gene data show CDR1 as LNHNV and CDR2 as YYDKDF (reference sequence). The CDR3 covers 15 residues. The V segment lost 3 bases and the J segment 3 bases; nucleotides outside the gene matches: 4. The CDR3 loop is CATSSPGLAGYEQYF. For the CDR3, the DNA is TGTGCCACCAGCAGCCCCGGACTAGCGGGCTACGAGCAGTACTTC.

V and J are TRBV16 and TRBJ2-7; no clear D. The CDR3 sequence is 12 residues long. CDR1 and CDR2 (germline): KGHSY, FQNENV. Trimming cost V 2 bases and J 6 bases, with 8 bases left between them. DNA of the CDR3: TGTGCCAGCAGCCAAAAGGTACGCGAGCAGTACTTC. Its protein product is CASSQKVREQYF.